This T cell receptor beta chain was retrieved from a study of neurological immune-mediated disorders. Findings and caveats of the study: No CDR3 amino acid sequences were shared by expanded clones across subjects, suggesting private repertoires in all groups. Falling below healthy controls, multiple sclerosis showed the least TCR clonal expansion, while HTLV-1-associated myelopathy showed the most.

The unsorted libraries were produced from 2 million PBMCs held at -80 C. Looked up from germline, CDR1 is MNHEY and CDR2 is SMNVEV (reference sequence). The V segment lost 4 bases and the J segment 2 bases; nucleotides outside the gene matches: 9. The CDR3 has 17 residues. With 10-nucleotide random UMIs included, cDNA was synthesized by 5'RACE. In TCRdb, the 5' RACE reads were re-called with MiXCR into one record per CDR3 protein. The sample holds roughly 80,000 distinct CDR3 sequences, about 9.4% seen once. The count of this clonotype is one. Its antigen is unknown. Just one base apart from a much larger clone, this may be a read error. The CDR3 does not end in the conserved phenylalanine or tryptophan, so this is likely a read error.

This receptor was taken from a man aged 35-49 years in good health. This rearrangement joins TRBV27 to TRBJ2-3; 10 bases are a match to TRBD1. The material sequenced was PBMCs. CDR3 amino acids: CASSSTRDRGITDTQYL. Written as DNA, the CDR3 is TGTGCCAGCAGTTCTACTCGGGACAGGGGAATCACAGATACGCAGTATCTT.